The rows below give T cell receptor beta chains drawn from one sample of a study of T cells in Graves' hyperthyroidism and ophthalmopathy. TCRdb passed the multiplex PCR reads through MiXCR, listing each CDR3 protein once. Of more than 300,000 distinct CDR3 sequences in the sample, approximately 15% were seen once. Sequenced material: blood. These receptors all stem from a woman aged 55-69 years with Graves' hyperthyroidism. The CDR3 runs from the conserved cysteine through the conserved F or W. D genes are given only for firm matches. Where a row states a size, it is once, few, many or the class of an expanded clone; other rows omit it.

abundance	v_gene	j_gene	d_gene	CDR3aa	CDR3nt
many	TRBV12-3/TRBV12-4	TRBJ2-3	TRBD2	CASSSSGSRTDTQYF	TGTGCCAGCAGCTCCAGCGGGAGTCGGACAGATACGCAGTATTTT
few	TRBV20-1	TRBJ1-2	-	CSARDSRTYGYTF	TGCAGTGCTAGAGATAGTCGGACCTATGGCTACACCTTC
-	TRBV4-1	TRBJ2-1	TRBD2	CASSQAALAGVYEQFF	TGCGCCAGCAGCCAAGCGGCGCTAGCGGGAGTTTACGAGCAGTTCTTC
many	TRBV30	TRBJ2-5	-	CAWSALWGETQYF	TGTGCCTGGAGTGCACTATGGGGCGAGACCCAGTACTTC
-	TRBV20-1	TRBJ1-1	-	CSARDPRSDTEAFF	TGCAGTGCTAGGGACCCGAGGAGTGACACTGAAGCTTTCTTT
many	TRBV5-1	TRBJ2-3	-	CASSLGQDTDTQYF	TGCGCCAGCAGCTTGGGACAGGACACAGATACGCAGTATTTT
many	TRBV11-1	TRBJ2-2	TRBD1	CASSRGQGSTGELFF	TGTGCCAGCAGCCGGGGACAGGGAAGCACCGGGGAGCTGTTTTTT
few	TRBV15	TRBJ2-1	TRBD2	CATSPIAGSGDEQFF	TGTGCCACCAGCCCTATAGCGGGCTCTGGGGATGAGCAGTTCTTC
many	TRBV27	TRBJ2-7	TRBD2	CASSPQMAGGPSYEQYF	TGTGCCAGCAGTCCCCAAATGGCGGGGGGCCCAAGCTACGAGCAGTACTTC
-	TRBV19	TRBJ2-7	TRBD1	CASRLEDRVPYEQYF	TGTGCCAGTAGGCTCGAGGACAGGGTCCCCTACGAGCAGTACTTC
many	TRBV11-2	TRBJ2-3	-	CASSLGLGTYTQYF	TGTGCCAGCAGCTTAGGATTGGGTACCTATACGCAGTATTTT
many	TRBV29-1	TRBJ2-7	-	CSGAGGGGEQYF	TGCAGCGGGGCGGGCGGAGGCGGGGAGCAGTACTTC
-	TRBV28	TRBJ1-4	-	CASKTQAYEKLFF	TGTGCCAGCAAGACTCAGGCTTACGAAAAACTGTTTTTT
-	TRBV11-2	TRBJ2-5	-	CASSLGARKAETQYF	TGTGCCAGCAGCTTAGGCGCGAGGAAGGCGGAGACCCAGTACTTC
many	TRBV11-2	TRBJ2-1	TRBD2	CASSSAPGLELGEQFF	TGTGCCAGCAGCTCAGCCCCGGGACTAGAATTGGGTGAGCAGTTCTTC
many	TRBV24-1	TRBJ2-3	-	CATSVPATSTDTQYF	TGTGCCACCAGTGTCCCAGCCACATCCACAGATACGCAGTATTTT
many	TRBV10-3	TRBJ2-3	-	CAISGSSDTQYF	TGTGCCATCAGTGGGTCAAGTGATACGCAGTATTTT
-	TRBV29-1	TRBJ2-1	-	CTVGTSSYNEQFF	TGCACGGTAGGGACTTCTTCCTACAATGAGCAGTTCTTC
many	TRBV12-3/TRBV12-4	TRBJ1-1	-	CASSRRTSKDEAFF	TGTGCCAGCAGTAGGAGGACAAGCAAGGATGAAGCTTTCTTT
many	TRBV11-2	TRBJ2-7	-	CASSPSALGHEQYF	TGTGCCAGCAGCCCCTCTGCCCTGGGCCACGAGCAGTACTTC
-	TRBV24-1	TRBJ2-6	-	CATSDSGANVLTF	TGTGCCACCAGTGACTCTGGGGCCAACGTCCTGACTTTC
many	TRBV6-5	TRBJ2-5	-	CASSYPGVETQYF	TGTGCCAGCAGTTACCCCGGGGTCGAGACCCAGTACTTC
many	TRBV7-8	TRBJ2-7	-	CASSGTRTTYEQYF	TGTGCCAGCAGCGGAACTAGAACGACCTACGAGCAGTACTTC
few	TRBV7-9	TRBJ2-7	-	CASSSTMAGTSYEQYF	TGTGCCAGCAGCTCCACTATGGCGGGAACTTCCTACGAGCAGTACTTC
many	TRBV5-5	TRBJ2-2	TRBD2	CASSGGTANTGELFF	TGCGCCAGCAGCGGGGGGACCGCGAACACCGGGGAGCTGTTTTTT
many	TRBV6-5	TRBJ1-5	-	CASSYYQRRPHYSNQPQHF	TGTGCCAGCAGTTACTACCAGCGCCGACCACATTATAGCAATCAGCCCCAGCATTTT
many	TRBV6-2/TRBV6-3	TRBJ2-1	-	CASSYQERGFDEQFF	TGTGCCAGCAGTTATCAGGAAAGGGGTTTCGATGAGCAGTTCTTC
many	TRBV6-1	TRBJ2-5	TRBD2	CASSWGEGLGTQYF	TGTGCCAGCAGTTGGGGGGAGGGCCTCGGGACCCAGTACTTC
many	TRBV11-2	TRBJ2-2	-	CASSLDWRGLTGELFF	TGTGCCAGCAGCTTAGATTGGAGGGGGCTAACCGGGGAGCTGTTTTTT
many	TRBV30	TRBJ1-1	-	CAWRAWDKNTEAFF	TGTGCCTGGAGGGCCTGGGACAAGAACACTGAAGCTTTCTTT
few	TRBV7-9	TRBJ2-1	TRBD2	CASSLGLAARFSYNEQFF	TGTGCCAGCAGCTTGGGACTAGCGGCCAGATTCTCCTACAATGAGCAGTTCTTC
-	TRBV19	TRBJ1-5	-	CASSINTGGNQPQHF	TGTGCCAGTAGTATAAACACCGGGGGCAATCAGCCCCAGCATTTT
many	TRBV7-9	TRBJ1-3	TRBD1	CASSFQQGAGNTIYF	TGTGCCAGCAGCTTCCAACAGGGGGCTGGAAACACCATATATTTT
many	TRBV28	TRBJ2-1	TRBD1	CASIGTGAYNEQFF	TGTGCCAGCATCGGGACAGGGGCCTACAATGAGCAGTTCTTC
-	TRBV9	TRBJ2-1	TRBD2	CASSVARGRGGEQFF	TGTGCCAGCAGCGTAGCGCGTGGGAGGGGTGGGGAGCAGTTCTTC
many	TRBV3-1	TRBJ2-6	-	CASSPSISGANVLTF	TGTGCCAGCAGCCCCTCCATCTCTGGGGCCAACGTCCTGACTTTC
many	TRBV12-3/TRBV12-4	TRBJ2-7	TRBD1	CASSETGGSSYEQYF	TGTGCCAGCAGTGAGACAGGGGGCTCTTCCTACGAGCAGTACTTC
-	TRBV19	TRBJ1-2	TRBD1	CASSIGTGRDYGYTF	TGTGCCAGTAGTATTGGGACAGGGCGTGATTATGGCTACACCTTC
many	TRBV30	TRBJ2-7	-	CAWGLLYEQYF	TGTGCCTGGGGACTTCTCTACGAGCAGTACTTC
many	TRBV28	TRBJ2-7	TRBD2	CASSFVSGGPYEQYF	TGTGCCAGCAGTTTTGTTAGCGGGGGACCCTACGAGCAGTACTTC
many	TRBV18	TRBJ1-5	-	CASSATDSNQPQHF	TGTGCCAGCTCAGCCACAGATAGCAATCAGCCCCAGCATTTT
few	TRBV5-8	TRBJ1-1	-	CATLPDLWRAEAFF	TGTGCCACCCTACCGGATCTGTGGAGGGCTGAAGCTTTCTTT
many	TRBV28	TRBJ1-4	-	CASSLIGRTNEKLFF	TGTGCCAGCAGTTTAATAGGGAGAACTAATGAAAAACTGTTTTTT
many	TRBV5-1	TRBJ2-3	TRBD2	CASSLVTSGSGTDTQYF	TGCGCCAGCAGCTTGGTTACTAGCGGGAGCGGCACAGATACGCAGTATTTT
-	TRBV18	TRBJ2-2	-	CASSSRDIKGTGELFF	TGTGCCAGCTCATCCCGGGACATCAAGGGCACCGGGGAGCTGTTTTTT
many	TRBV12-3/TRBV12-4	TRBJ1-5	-	CASRQRPGRLVIPQHF	TGCGCCAGCAGGCAAAGACCTGGACGGCTAGTGATTCCCCAGCATTTT
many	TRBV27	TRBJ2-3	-	CASRSSGEDTQYF	TGTGCCAGCCGGAGTTCAGGGGAAGATACGCAGTATTTT
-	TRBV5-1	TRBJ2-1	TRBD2	CASSIGLAAEGEQFF	TGCGCCAGCAGTATCGGACTAGCGGCTGAAGGTGAGCAGTTCTTC
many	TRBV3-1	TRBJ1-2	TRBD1	CASSPLDRLNYGYTF	TGTGCCAGCAGCCCCTTGGACAGGCTGAACTATGGCTACACCTTC
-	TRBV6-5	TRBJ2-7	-	CASSYSRDSTYEQYF	TGTGCCAGCAGTTACTCGCGGGACAGCACCTACGAGCAGTACTTC
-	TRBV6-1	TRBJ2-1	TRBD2	CASILSGRGNEQFF	TGTGCCAGCATACTCAGCGGGAGGGGCAATGAGCAGTTCTTC
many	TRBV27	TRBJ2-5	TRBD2	CASSRSKGLAGGETQYF	TGTGCCAGCAGTCGGTCCAAGGGACTAGCGGGAGGTGAGACCCAGTACTTC
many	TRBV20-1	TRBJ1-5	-	CSARDLRGGNQPQHF	TGCAGTGCTAGAGATCTACGAGGAGGCAATCAGCCCCAGCATTTT
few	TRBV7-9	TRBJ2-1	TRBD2	CASSLAAGGPYEQFF	TGTGCCAGCAGCTTAGCGGCGGGAGGGCCCTATGAGCAGTTCTTC
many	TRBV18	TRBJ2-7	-	CASSPPTRTSYEQYF	TGTGCCAGCTCACCACCCACCAGGACAAGCTACGAGCAGTACTTC
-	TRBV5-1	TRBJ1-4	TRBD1	CASSFRGDNEKLFF	TGCGCCAGCAGCTTCAGGGGGGACAATGAAAAACTGTTTTTT